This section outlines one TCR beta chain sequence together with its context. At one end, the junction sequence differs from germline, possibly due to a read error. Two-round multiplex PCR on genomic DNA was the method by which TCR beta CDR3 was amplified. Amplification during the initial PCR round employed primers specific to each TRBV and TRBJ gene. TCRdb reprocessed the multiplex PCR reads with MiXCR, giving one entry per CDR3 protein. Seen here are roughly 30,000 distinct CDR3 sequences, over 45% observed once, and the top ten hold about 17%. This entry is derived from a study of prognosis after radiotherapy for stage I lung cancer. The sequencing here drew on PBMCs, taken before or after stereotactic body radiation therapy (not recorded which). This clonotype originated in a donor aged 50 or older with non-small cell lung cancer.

The CDR3 DNA reads as TGTGCCAGCAGGGTTGGAGGTTCCTACGAGCATTACTTC. Translating it yields CASRVGGSYEHYF. The chain couples TRBV6-4 to TRBJ2-7; tentative D call: TRBD2 (5 bases). Germline V gene data show CDR1 as MRHNA and CDR2 as SNTAGT. This CDR3 spans 13 amino acids.